This T cell receptor beta chain was documented in a study of T cell repertoires in cytomegalovirus infection (dated by TCRdb to about 2019). General notes on the study: The peptide stimulations were aimed at well-studied HLA-B-restricted epitopes as well as recently identified HLA-C-restricted CMV epitopes, whose presentation resists viral immunomodulation. The HLA type of each donor mattered for the analysis, because public TCR beta signatures pointed to carriage of CMV infection along with the matching HLA type.

For CDR1 and CDR2, the germline V gene lists SGHVS and FNYEAQ. Including the terminal cysteine and phenylalanine, the CDR3 comprises 16 residues. Only the CDR3 region is kept as DNA, spanning 48 bases read in frame from base 1. The junction shows trimming of 1 base on V and 7 bases on J, and the gene matches do not reach 7 bases of it. TCRdb records Illumina HiSeq 1500 as the sequencer. TCRdb handled the public reads itself, with Q25 trimming in fastp and clone calling in MiXCR, and kept productive beta chains. Records with the same CDR3 protein are collapsed into one entry carrying the most frequent genes and DNA. The sample has about 350,000 distinct CDR3 sequences on record, around a third of them singletons. The ten top clones hold approximately 13% of the sample. Broad study findings and their caveats: In both this cohort and an independent cohort of some 370 donors, the cumulative frequency of public TCR beta family members distinguished carriers of CMV infection plus the relevant HLA type. The ex vivo response was dominated by HLA-C-restricted CMV-specific TCR beta clonotypes, which also provided the single most frequent clonotype in two of eight donors.

Read against the paper, the sample's treatment or condition label means: in vitro stimulation with specific CMV peptide epitopes to enrich CMV-specific T cells. This clonotype was seen a handful of times. Its antigen remains unidentified. The record has no base qualities; no much larger clone is one base away. The V and J segments used are TRBV7-6 and TRBJ1-6, and 7 junction bases match TRBD1. This clonotype was obtained from a human donor in good health (CMV status not recorded). Some clones in this sample may be carry-over from other donors' samples. The input for sequencing was cultured PBMCs, taken from culture after CMV antigen stimulation. The DNA sequence is given as TGTGCCAGCAGCTTAGAAGCAGGGGGAGTAAATTCACCCCTCCACTTT. This sequence encodes CASSLEAGGVNSPLHF.